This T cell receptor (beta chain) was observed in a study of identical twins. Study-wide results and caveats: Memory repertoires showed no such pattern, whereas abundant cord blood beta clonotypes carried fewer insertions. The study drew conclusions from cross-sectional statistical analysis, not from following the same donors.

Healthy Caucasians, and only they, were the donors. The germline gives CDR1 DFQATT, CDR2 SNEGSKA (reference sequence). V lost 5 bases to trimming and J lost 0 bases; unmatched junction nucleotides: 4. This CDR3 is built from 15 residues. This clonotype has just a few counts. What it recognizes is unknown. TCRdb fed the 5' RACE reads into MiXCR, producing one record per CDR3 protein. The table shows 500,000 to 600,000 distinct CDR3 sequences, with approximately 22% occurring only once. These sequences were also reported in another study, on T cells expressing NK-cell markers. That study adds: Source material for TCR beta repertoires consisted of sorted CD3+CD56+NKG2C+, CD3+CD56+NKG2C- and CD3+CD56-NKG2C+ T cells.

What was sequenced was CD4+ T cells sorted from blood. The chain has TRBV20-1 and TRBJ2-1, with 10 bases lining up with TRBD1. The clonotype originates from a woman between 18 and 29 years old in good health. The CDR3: CSAHGQGGSYNEQFF. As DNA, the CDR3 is TGCAGTGCTCACGGACAGGGGGGCTCCTACAATGAGCAGTTCTTC.